Detailed here is one TCR beta chain. Its antigen is still unknown. The PCR used 60 Vbeta and 13 Jbeta primers. Assay: immunoSEQ multiplex PCR; the TCRdb copy retains only in-frame clones and omits some. Of some 34,000 clones in the sample, roughly 67% are singletons; the top ten hold about 9.4%. This sample is part of a study of cytomegalovirus exposure and HLA in healthy donors. General study points: Most of the TCR beta V segments (in an earlier analysis) were productive either about 87% or about 30% of the time. The study recorded 150 to 200 TCR beta chains that were cytomegalovirus-associated.

V was shortened by 3 bases and J by 2 bases, with 14 bases between the two germline ends. The germline gives CDR1 SGHRS, CDR2 YFSETQ. The CDR3 loop spans 16 amino acids. The sequence was collected from a man in his forties in good health and CMV-seropositive. Material for sequencing was PBMCs. The chain joins TRBV5-1 to TRBJ2-2, with D possibly being TRBD2 (6 bases). The CDR3 loop is CASSWGGGANTGELFF. For the CDR3, the DNA is TGCGCCAGCAGCTGGGGCGGAGGGGCAAACACCGGGGAGCTGTTTTTT.